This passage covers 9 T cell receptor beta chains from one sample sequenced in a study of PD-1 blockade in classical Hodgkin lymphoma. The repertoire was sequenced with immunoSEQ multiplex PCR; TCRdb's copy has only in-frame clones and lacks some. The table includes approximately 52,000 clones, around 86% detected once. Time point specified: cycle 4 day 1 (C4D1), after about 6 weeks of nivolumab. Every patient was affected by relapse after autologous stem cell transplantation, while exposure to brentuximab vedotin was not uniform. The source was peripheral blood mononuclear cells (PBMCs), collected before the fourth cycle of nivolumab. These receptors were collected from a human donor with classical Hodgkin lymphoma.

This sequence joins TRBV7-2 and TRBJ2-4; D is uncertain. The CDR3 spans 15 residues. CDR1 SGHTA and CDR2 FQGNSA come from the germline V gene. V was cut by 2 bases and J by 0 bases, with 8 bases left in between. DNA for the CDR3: TGTGCCAGCAGCTTACTCGGGCTAGCCAAAAACATTCAGTACTTC. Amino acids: CASSLLGLAKNIQYF.

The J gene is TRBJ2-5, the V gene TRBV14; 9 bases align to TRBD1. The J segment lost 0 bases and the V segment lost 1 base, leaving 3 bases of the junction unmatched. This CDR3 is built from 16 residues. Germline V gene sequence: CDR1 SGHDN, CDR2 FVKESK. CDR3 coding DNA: TGTGCCAGCAGCCAAGGACAGGGGGGCTACCAAGAGACCCAGTACTTC. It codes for CASSQGQGGYQETQYF.

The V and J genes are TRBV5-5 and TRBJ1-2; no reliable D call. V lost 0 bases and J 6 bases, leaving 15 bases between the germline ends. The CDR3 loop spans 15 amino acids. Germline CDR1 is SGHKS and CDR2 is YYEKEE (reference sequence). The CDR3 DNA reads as TGTGCCAGCAGCTTGGGGACCTCGGGTGGGGATGGCTACACCTTC. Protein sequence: CASSLGTSGGDGYTF. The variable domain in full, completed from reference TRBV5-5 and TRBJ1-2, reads DAGVTQSPTHLIKTRGQQVTLRCSPISGHKSVSWYQQVLGQGPQFIFQYYEKEERGRGNFPDRFSARQFPNYSSELNVNALLLGDSALYLCASSLGTSGGDGYTFGSGTRLTVV.

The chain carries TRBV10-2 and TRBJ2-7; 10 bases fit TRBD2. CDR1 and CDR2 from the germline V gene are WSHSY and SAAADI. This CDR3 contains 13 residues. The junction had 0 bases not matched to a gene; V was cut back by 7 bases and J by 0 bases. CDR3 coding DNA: TGCGCCAGCATAGCGGGGGGCTCCTACGAGCAGTACTTC. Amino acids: CASIAGGSYEQYF.

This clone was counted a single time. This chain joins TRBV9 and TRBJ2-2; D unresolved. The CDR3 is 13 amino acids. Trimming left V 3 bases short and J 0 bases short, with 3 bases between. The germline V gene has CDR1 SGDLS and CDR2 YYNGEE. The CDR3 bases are TGTGCCAGCAGCGCAGCGAACACCGGGGAGCTGTTTTTT. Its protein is CASSAANTGELFF.

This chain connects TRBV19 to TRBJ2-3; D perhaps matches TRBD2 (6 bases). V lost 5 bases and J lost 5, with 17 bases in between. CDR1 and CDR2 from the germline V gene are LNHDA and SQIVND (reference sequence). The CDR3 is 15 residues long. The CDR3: CASSLSTSAGDTQYF. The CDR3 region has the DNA TGTGCCAGTAGTCTTTCGACTAGTGCGGGAGATACGCAGTATTTT. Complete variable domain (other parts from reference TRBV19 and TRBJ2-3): DGGITQSPKYLFRKEGQNVTLSCEQNLNHDAMYWYRQDPGQGLRLIYYSQIVNDFQKGDIAEGYSVSREKKESFPLTVTSAQKNPTAFYLCASSLSTSAGDTQYFGPGTRLTVL.

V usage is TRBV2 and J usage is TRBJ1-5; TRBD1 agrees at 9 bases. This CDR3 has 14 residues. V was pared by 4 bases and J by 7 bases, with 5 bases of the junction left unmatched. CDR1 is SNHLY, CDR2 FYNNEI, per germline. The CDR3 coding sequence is TGTGCCAGCAGTGGGGGACAGGGCGAACAGCCCCAGCATTTT. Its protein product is CASSGGQGEQPQHF.

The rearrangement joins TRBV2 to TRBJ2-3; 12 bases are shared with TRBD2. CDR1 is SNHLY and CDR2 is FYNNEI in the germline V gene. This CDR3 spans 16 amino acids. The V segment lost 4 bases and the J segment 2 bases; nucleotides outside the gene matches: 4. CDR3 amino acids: CASSGGLAGYTDTQYF. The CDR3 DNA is TGTGCCAGCAGTGGAGGACTAGCGGGGTACACAGATACGCAGTATTTT.

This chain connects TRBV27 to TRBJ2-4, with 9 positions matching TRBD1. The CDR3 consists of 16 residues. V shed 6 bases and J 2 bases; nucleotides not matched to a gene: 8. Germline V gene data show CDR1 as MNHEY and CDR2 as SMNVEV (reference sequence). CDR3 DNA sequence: TGTGCCAGCAGCCGCCGGACAGGGGCAACCAAAAACATTCAGTACTTC. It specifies CASSRRTGATKNIQYF.